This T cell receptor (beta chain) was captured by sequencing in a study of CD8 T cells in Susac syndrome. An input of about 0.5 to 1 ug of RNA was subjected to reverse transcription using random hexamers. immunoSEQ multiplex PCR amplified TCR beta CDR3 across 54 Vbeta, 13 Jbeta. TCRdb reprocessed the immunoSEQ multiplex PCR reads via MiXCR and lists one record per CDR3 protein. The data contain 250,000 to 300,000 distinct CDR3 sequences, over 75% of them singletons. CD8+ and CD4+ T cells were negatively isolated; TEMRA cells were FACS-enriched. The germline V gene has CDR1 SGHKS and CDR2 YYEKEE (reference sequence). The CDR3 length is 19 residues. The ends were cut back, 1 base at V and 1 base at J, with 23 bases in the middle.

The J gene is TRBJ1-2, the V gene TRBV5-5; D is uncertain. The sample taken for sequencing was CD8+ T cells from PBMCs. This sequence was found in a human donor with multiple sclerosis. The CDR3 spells CASSLLGGMARDFNYGYTF. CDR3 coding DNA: TGTGCCAGCAGCTTGCTTGGCGGGATGGCCCGCGATTTTAACTATGGCTACACCTTC.